This TCR beta chain is drawn from a study of cytotoxic CD8 clonotypes in ibrutinib-treated CLL. Study-level background: Partial responses totalled approximately 24 and complete responses 2; after median 68 months, approximately 15 remained remitted and about 12 progressed.

There are 11 residues in the CDR3. The junction had 4 bases not matched to a gene; V was cut back by 6 bases and J by 11 bases. Germline CDR1 and CDR2: SNHLY and FYNNEI. Study-level points and caveats: A difference in sampling times existed between sustained-remission and progressing patients. Age-matched healthy donor levels were exceeded by baseline clonality, which tracked circulating CD8+ T-cell counts. Clonality went higher at ibrutinib response and then dropped back toward baseline at progression.

Repertoires were generated with immunoSEQ multiplex PCR, while TCRdb's copy carries only in-frame clones and drops some. The data contain about 250,000 clones, roughly 70% of them singletons. Details on this clone: No antigen is known for it.

V is TRBV2 and J is TRBJ1-5, with 7 bases aligning to TRBD1. The source was PBMCs, collected after 24 months of ibrutinib treatment. The clonotype originates from a human donor with chronic lymphocytic leukemia. CDR3 loop: CASRGQGAQHF. As DNA, the CDR3 is TGTGCCAGCAGGGGTCAGGGGGCCCAGCATTTT.